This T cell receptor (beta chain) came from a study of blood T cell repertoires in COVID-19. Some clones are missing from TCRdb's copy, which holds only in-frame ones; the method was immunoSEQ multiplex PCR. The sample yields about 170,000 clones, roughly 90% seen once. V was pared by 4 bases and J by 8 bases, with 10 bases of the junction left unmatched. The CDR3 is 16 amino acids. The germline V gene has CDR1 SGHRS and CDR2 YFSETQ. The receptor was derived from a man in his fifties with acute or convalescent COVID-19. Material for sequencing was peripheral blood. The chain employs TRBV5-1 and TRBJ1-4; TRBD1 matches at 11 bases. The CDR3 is CASSAGSGQGEEKLFF. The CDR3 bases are TGCGCCAGCAGCGCCGGGTCGGGACAGGGGGAGGAAAAACTGTTTTTT.